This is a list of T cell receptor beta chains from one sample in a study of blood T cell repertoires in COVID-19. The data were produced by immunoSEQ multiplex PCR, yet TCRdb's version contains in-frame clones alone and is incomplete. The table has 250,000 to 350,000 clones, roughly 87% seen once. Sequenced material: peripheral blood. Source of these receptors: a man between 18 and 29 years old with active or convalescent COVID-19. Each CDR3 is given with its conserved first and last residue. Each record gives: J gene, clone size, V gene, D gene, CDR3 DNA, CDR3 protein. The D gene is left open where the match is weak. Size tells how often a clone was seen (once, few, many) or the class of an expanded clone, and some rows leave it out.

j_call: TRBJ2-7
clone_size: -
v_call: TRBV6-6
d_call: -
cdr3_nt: TGTGCCAGCAGCCGACCCGATCTAGCAACCTACGAGCAGTACTTC
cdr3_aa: CASSRPDLATYEQYF

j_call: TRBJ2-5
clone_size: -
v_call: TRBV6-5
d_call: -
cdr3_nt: TGTGCCACCGGACTGCGGTGGGAGACCCAGTACTTC
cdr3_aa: CATGLRWETQYF

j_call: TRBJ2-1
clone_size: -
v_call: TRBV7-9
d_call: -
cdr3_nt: TGTGCCAGCAGCCCCCAAGGTGGTCGGGACAATGAGCAGTTCTTC
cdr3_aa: CASSPQGGRDNEQFF

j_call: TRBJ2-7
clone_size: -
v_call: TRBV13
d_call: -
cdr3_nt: TGTGCCAGCAGCTTAGGCCGCGGGACAGACGAGCAGTACTTC
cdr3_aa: CASSLGRGTDEQYF

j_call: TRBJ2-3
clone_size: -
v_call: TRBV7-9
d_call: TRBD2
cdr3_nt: TGTGCCAGCAGCTGGTATAGGACTAGAGGAGATACGCAGTATTTT
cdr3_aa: CASSWYRTRGDTQYF

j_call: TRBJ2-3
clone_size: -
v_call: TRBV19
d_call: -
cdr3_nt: TGTGCCAGTAGCCTTAGCGGCGAAAGCACAGATACGCAGTATTTT
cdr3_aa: CASSLSGESTDTQYF

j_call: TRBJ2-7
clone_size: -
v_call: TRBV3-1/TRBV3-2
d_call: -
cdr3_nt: TGTGCCAGCAGCCAATCAGCGACCGAGCAGTACTTC
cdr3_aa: CASSQSATEQYF

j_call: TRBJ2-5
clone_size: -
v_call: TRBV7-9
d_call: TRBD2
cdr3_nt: TGTGCCAGCAGCATCACTAGCGGGGGACAAGAGACCCAGTACTTC
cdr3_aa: CASSITSGGQETQYF

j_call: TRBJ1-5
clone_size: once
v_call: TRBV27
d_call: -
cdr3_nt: TGTGCCAGCAGACCGGGTCTCAATCAGCCCCAGCATTTT
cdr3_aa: CASRPGLNQPQHF

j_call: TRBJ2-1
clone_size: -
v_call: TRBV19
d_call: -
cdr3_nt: TGTGCCAGCCACGGTACCCGCGACTCCTACAATGAGCAGTTCTTC
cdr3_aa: CASHGTRDSYNEQFF

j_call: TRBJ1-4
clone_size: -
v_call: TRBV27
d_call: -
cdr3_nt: TGTGCCAGCAGTTCGGGGGAAAAACTGTTTTTT
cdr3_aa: CASSSGEKLFF

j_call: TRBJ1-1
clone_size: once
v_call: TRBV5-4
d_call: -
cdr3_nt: TGTGCCAGCAGCGCTGAACAGGGAGAGACTGAAGCTTTCTTT
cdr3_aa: CASSAEQGETEAFF

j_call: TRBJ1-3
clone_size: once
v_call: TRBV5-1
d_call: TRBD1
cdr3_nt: TGCGCCAGCAGCATTACCGACAGGGTTGGGGGCTCTGGAAACACCATATATTTT
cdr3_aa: CASSITDRVGGSGNTIYF

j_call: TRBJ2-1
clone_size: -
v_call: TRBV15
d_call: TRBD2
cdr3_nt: TGTGCCACCAGCAGAGATTTAGGGACTAGCGGTTCCTACAATGAGCAGTTCTTC
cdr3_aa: CATSRDLGTSGSYNEQFF

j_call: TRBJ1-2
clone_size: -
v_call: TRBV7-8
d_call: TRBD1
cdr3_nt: TGTGCCAGCAGCCTTGGGACAGGGAACGGCTACACCTTC
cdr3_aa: CASSLGTGNGYTF

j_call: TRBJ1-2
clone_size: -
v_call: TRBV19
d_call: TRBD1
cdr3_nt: TGTGCCAGTAGGGGAACGGGACAGGCGGGGTCGGGCTACACCTTC
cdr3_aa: CASRGTGQAGSGYTF

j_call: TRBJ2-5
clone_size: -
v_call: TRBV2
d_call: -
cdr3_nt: TGTGCCAGCAGTGAAGCTCTGGAGACCCAGTACTTC
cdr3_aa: CASSEALETQYF

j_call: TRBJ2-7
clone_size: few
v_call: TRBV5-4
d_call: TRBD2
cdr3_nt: TGTGCCAGCAGCTCATCGACTAGCGGGGACGAGCAGTACTTC
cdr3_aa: CASSSSTSGDEQYF

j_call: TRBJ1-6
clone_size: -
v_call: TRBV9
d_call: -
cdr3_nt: TGTGCCAGCAGCCCCTTTCGGACAGATAATTCACCCCTCCACTTT
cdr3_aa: CASSPFRTDNSPLHF

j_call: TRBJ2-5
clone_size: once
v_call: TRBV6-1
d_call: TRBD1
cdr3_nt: TGTGCCAGCAGTGAAGGAGTGACAGGGTGGGAGACCCAGTACTTC
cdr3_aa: CASSEGVTGWETQYF

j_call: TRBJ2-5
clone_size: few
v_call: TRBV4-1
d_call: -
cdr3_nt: TGCGCCAGCAGCCAAGTTTTTCGGGAAGAGACCCAGTACTTC
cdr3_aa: CASSQVFREETQYF

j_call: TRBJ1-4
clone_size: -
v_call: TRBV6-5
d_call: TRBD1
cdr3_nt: TGTGCCAGCAGTTATTCGGACAGGTGGAATGAAAAACTGTTTTTT
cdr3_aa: CASSYSDRWNEKLFF

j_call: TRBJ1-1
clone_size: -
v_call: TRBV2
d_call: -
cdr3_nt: TGTGCCAGCGATCATTGGGCGTCCACTGAAGCTTTCTTT
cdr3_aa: CASDHWASTEAFF

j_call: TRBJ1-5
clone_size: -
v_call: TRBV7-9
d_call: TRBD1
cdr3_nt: TGTGCCAGCAGCTTGGGGACAGGGTTTCAGCCCCAGCATTTT
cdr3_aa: CASSLGTGFQPQHF

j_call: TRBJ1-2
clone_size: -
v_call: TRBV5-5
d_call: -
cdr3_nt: TGTGCCAGCAGCCCCCAGGATAGAGTAGGTGGCTACACCTTC
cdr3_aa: CASSPQDRVGGYTF

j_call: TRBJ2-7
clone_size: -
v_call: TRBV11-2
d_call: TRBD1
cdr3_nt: TGTGCCAGCAGCTTAAGGCGCACCTCGGGACAGTGGGCCTCCTACGAGCAGTACTTC
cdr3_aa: CASSLRRTSGQWASYEQYF

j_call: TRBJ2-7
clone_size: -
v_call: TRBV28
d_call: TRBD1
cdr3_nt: TGTGCCAGCAGAACCACCGGGACAGGAGGGAGGTACGAGCAGTACTTC
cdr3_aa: CASRTTGTGGRYEQYF

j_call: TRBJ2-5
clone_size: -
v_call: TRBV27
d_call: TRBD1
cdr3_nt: TGTGCCAGCAGACGAACAGGGGTCGGCGAGACCCAGTACTTC
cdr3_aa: CASRRTGVGETQYF

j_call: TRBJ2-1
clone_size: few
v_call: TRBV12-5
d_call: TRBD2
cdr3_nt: TGTGCTAGTGGTCCCCCGGGGGGCTACAATGAGCAGTTCTTC
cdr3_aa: CASGPPGGYNEQFF

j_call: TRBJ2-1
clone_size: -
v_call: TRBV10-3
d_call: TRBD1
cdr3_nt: TGTGCCATCAGTGAGTCCCCGACAGGGGGGAGAAACAATGAGCAGTTCTTC
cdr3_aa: CAISESPTGGRNNEQFF

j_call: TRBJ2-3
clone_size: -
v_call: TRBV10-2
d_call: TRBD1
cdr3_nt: TGCGCCAGCATGCAGACAGGGTCAGATACGCAGTATTTT
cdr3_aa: CASMQTGSDTQYF

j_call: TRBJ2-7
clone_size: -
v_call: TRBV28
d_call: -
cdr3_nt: TGTGCCAGCAGGACAGGATTAGCCTCCTCCTACGAGCAGTACTTC
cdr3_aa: CASRTGLASSYEQYF

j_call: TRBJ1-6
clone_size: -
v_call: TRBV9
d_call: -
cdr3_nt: TGTGCCAGCAGCGCGAGTTCAGGGGTTGGAAATTCACCCCTCCACTTT
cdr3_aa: CASSASSGVGNSPLHF

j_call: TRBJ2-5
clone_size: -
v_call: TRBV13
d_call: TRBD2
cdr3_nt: TGTGCCAGCAGCTTAGGGACTAGCGGGAGATTCCAAGAGACCCAGTACTTC
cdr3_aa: CASSLGTSGRFQETQYF

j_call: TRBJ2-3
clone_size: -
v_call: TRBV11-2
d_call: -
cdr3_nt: TGTGCCAGCAGCTTAGGAGGGCGGAGCACAGATACGCAGTATTTT
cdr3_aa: CASSLGGRSTDTQYF

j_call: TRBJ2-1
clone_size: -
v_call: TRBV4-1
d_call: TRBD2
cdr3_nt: TGCGCCAGCAGCCAAGTCGGCGGGAGGGTTAACAATGAGCAGTTCTTC
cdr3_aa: CASSQVGGRVNNEQFF

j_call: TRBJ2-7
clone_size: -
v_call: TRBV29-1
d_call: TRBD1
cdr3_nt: TGCAGCGTTGGGACAGGGGTTTCCTACGAGCAGTACTTC
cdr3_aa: CSVGTGVSYEQYF

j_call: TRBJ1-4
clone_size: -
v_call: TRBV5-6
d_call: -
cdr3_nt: TGTGCCAGCAGCCGGGTGGCCGGAGAAGGACTGTTTTTT
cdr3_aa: CASSRVAGEGLFF

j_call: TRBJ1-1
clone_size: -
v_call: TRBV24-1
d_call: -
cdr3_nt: TGTGCCACCCGGCCCCGCGGAGACACTGAAGCTTTCTTT
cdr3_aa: CATRPRGDTEAFF

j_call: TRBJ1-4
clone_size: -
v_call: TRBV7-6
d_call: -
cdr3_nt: TGTGCCAGCAGCGCCAGACAGCACCAAGGGAGGTTTGAAAAACTGTTTTTT
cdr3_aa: CASSARQHQGRFEKLFF

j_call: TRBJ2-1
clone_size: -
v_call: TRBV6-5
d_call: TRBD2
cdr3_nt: TGTGCCAGCTGGGGTGGACTAGCGGGATACAATGAGCAGTTCTTC
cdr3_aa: CASWGGLAGYNEQFF

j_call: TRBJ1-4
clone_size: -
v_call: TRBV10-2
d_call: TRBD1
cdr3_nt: TGCGCCAGCAGTGAGCTGGGGCAGGGGGAGGAAAAACTGTTTTTT
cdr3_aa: CASSELGQGEEKLFF

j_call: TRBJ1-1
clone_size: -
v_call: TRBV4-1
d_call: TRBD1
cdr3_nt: TGCGCCAGCAGCCAAGATACAGGGGACACTGAAGCTTTCTTT
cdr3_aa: CASSQDTGDTEAFF

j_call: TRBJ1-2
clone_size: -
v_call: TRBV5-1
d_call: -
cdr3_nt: TGCGCCAGCAGCTTAGAGACGGGGAACTATGGCTACACCTTC
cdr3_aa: CASSLETGNYGYTF

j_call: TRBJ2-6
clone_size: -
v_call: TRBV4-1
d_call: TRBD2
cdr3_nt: TGCGCCAGCAGCCAAGGAAGGGCGGGAGGAATCTCTGGGGCCAACGTCCTGACTTTC
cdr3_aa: CASSQGRAGGISGANVLTF

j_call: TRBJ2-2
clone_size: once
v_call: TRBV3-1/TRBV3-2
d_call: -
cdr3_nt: TGTGCCAGCAGCCTCCTATCCGGGGAGCTGTTTTTT
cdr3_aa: CASSLLSGELFF

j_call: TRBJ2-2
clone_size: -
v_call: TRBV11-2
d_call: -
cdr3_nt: TGTGCCAGCAGCTTAGAAGGGGCCACCGGGGAGCTGTTTTTT
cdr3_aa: CASSLEGATGELFF

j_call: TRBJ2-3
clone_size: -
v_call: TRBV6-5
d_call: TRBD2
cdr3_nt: TGTGCCAGTTTGGGACTAGGAGGAACAGATACGCAGTATTTT
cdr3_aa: CASLGLGGTDTQYF

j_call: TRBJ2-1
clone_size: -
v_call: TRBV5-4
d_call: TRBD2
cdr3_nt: TGTGCCAGCAGCTTGTTAGCGGGAGGCAACTCCTACAATGAGCAGTTCTTC
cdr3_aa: CASSLLAGGNSYNEQFF

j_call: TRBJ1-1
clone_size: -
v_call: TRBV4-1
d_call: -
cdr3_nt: TGCGCCAGCAGGCGAACAGGGAGTGAAGCTTTCTTT
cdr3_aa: CASRRTGSEAFF

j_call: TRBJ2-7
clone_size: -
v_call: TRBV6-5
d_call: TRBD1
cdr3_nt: TGTGCCAGCAGTTATGGACAGGGTCCCTACGAGCAGTACTTC
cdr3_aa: CASSYGQGPYEQYF

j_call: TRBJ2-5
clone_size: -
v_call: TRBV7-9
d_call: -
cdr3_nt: TGTGCCAGCAGCTTAGCCGTCCCGTTTGAGACCCAGTACTTC
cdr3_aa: CASSLAVPFETQYF

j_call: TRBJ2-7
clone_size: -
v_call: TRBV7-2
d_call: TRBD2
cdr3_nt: TGTGCCAGCAGCTTAGTCGGCGGGGGGGGTACCTACGAGCAGTACTTC
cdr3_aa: CASSLVGGGGTYEQYF

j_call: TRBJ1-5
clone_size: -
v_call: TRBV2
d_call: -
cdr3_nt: TGTGCCAGCAGTGAACAGGGGTTGGGGCCCCAGCATTTT
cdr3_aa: CASSEQGLGPQHF

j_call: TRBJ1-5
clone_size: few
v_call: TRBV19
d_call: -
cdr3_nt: TGTGCCAGTTCAACCTCACAGGGTAGCAATCAGCCCCAGCATTTT
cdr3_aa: CASSTSQGSNQPQHF